This TCR beta chain was retrieved from a study of shared T cell receptors in the human thymus. The protocol was immunoSEQ multiplex PCR, while the TCRdb copy is restricted to in-frame clones and leaves out a portion. The table has hundreds of thousands of clones, around 87% seen once. In its sample, this clone was seen once. Looked up from germline, CDR1 is SQVTM and CDR2 is ANQGSEA. The CDR3 is 14 amino acids. The ends were cut back, 3 bases at V and 0 bases at J, with 9 bases in the middle. This sample was shared with a second study, whose subject was human thymus T cells. According to that study: It looked as if thymic and blood repertoires used V and J genes in a biased way.

The J gene is TRBJ2-1, the V gene TRBV29-1; TRBD1 might be the D (5 bases). Sequenced sample: thymocytes. The receptor was isolated from a boy under two years old with a congenital heart defect. CDR3 coding DNA: TGCAGCGTTGAGGGGCTTAGCTCCTACAATGAGCAGTTCTTC. Encoded protein: CSVEGLSSYNEQFF.